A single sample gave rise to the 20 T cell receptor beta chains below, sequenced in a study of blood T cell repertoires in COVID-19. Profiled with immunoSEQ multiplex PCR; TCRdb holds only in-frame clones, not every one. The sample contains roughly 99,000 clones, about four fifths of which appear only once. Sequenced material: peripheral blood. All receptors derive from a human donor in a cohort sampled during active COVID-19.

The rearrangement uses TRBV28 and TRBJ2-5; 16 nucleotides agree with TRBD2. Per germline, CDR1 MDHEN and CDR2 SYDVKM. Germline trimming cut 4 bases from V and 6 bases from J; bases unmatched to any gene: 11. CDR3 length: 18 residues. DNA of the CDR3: TGTGCCAGCAGTTCCCAGGGGGGACTAGCGGGAGGGCCCAAGACCCAGTACTTC. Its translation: CASSSQGGLAGGPKTQYF.

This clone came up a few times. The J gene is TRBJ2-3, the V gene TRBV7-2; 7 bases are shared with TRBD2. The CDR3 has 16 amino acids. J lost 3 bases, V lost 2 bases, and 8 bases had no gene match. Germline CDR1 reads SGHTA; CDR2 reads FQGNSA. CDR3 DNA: TGTGCCAGCAGCTTAACCGGCGGGAGAAGTACAGATACGCAGTATTTT. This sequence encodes CASSLTGGRSTDTQYF. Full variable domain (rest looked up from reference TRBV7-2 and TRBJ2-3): GAGVSQSPSNKVTEKGKDVELRCDPISGHTALYWYRQSLGQGLEFLIYFQGNSAPDKSGLPSDRFSAERTGGSVSTLTIQRTQQEDSAVYLCASSLTGGRSTDTQYFGPGTRLTVL.

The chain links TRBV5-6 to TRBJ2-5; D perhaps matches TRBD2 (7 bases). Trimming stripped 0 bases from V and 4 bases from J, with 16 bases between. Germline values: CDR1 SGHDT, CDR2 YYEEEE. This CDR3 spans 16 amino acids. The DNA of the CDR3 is TGTGCCAGCAGCTTGGCCCGGTCGGGGGGCTTAGAGACCCAGTACTTC. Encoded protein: CASSLARSGGLETQYF. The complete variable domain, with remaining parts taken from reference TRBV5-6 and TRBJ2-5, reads DAGVTQSPTHLIKTRGQQVTLRCSPKSGHDTVSWYQQALGQGPQFIFQYYEEEERQRGNFPDRFSGHQFPNYSSELNVNALLLGDSALYLCASSLARSGGLETQYFGPGTRLLVL.

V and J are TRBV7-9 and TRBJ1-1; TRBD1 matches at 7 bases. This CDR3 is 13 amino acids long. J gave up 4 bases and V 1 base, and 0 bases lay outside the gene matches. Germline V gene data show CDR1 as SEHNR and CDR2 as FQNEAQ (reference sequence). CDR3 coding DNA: TGTGCCAGCAGCTTAGACAGGGGCACTGAAGCTTTCTTT. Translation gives CASSLDRGTEAFF.

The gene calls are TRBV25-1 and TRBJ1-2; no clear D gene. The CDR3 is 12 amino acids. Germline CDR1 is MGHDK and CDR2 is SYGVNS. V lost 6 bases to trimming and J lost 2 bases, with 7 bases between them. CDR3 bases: TGTGCCAGCAGAACACAAAACTATGGCTACACCTTC. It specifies CASRTQNYGYTF.

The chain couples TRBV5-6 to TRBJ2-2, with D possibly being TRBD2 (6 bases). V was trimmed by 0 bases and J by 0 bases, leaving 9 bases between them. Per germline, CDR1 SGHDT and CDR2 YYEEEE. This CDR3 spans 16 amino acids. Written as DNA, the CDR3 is TGTGCCAGCAGCTTGGACGCGGGGCCGAACACCGGGGAGCTGTTTTTT. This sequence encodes CASSLDAGPNTGELFF.

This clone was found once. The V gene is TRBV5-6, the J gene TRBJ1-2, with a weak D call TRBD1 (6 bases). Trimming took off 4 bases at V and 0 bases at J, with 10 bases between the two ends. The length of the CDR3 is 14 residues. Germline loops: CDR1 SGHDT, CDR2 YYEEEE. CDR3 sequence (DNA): TGTGCCAGCAGCCGATGGGGGCCTAACTATGGCTACACCTTC. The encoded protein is CASSRWGPNYGYTF.

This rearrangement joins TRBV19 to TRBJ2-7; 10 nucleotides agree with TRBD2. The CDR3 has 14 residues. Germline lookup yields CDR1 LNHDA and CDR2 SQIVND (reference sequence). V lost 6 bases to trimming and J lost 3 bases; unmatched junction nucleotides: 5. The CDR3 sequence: CASSGTSAFYEQYF. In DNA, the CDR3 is TGTGCCAGTAGCGGGACTAGCGCCTTCTACGAGCAGTACTTC.

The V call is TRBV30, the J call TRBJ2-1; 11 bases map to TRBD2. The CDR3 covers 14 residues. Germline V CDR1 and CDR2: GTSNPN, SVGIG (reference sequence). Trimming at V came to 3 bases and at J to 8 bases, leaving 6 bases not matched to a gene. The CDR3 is CAWSRLAGLDEQFF. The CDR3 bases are TGTGCCTGGAGCAGACTAGCGGGATTGGATGAGCAGTTCTTC. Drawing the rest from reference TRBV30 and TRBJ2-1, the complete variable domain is SQTIHQWPATLVQPVGSPLSLECTVEGTSNPNLYWYRQAAGRGLQLLFYSVGIGQISSEVPQNLSASRPQDRQFILSSKKLLLSDSGFYLCAWSRLAGLDEQFFGPGTRLTVL.

In DNA, the CDR3 is TGTGCCAGCAGCTCCGGGGGGGTTTCTAATGAAAAACTGTTTTTT. It codes for CASSSGGVSNEKLFF. The chain combines TRBV2 with TRBJ1-4, with D possibly being TRBD1 (5 bases). Germline lookup yields CDR1 SNHLY and CDR2 FYNNEI. The length of the CDR3 is 15 residues. Trimming cost V 6 bases and J 3 bases, with 14 bases left between them.

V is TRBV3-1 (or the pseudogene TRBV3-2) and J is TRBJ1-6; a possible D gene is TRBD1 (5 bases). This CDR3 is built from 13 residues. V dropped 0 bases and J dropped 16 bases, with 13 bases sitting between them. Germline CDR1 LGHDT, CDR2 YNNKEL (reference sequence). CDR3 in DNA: TGTGCCAGCAGCCAAGAACTGGGACTGCGTCTCCACTTT. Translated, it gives CASSQELGLRLHF.

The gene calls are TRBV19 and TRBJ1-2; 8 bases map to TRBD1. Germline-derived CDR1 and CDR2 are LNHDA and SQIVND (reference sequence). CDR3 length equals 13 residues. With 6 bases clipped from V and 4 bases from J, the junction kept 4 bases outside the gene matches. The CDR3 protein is CASRLDRGYGYTF. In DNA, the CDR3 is TGTGCCAGTAGGCTTGACAGGGGCTATGGCTACACCTTC.

CDR3 sequence reads: CASSWHRGGDTQYF. The CDR3, as DNA: TGTGCCAGCAGTTGGCACAGGGGAGGAGATACGCAGTATTTT. The rearrangement links TRBV6-5 to TRBJ2-3, with D tentatively TRBD1 (7 bases). The V and J ends lost 4 bases and 5 bases respectively, with 13 bases between them. Per germline, CDR1 MNHEY and CDR2 SVGAGI. The CDR3 spans 14 residues.

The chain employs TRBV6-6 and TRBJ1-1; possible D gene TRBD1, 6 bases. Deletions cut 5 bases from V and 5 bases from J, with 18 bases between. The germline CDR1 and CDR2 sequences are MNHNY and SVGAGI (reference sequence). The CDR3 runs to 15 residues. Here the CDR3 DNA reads TGTGCCAGCAGTGATCCGGGACAAGGGGGAACTGAAGCTTTCTTT. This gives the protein CASSDPGQGGTEAFF.

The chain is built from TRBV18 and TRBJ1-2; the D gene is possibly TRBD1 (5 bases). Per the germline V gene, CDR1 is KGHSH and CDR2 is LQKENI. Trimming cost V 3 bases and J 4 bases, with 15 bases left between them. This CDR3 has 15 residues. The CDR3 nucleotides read TGTGCCAGCTCACCGACAGACCTGGATAGCTATGGCTACACCTTC. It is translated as CASSPTDLDSYGYTF.

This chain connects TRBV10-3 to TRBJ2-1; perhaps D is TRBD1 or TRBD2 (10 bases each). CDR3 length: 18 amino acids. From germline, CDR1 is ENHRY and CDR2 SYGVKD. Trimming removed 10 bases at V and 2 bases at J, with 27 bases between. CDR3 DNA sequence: TGTGCCACTCGACAGGGGGCGAGCGGGAGGGGCCCCTACAATGAGCAGTTCTTC. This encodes CATRQGASGRGPYNEQFF.

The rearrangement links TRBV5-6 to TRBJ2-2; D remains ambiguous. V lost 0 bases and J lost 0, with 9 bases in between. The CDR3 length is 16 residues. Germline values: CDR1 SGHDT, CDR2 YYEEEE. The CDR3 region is CASSLDLLPNTGELFF. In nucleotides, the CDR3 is TGTGCCAGCAGCTTGGATTTACTCCCGAACACCGGGGAGCTGTTTTTT. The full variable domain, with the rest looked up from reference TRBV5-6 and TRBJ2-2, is DAGVTQSPTHLIKTRGQQVTLRCSPKSGHDTVSWYQQALGQGPQFIFQYYEEEERQRGNFPDRFSGHQFPNYSSELNVNALLLGDSALYLCASSLDLLPNTGELFFGEGSRLTVL.

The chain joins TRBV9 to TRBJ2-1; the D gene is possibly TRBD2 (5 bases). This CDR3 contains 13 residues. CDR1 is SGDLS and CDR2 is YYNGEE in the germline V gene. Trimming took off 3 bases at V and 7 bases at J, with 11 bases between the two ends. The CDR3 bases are TGTGCCAGCAGCGAGACGGGAATAAATGAGCAGTTCTTC. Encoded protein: CASSETGINEQFF.

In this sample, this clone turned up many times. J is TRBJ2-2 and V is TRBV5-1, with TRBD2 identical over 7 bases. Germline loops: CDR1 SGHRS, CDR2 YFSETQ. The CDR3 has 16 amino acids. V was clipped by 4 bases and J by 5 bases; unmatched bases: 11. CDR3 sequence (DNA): TGCGCCAGCAGCCTTACGACTAGCCAAGGAACCGGGGAGCTGTTTTTT. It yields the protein CASSLTTSQGTGELFF.

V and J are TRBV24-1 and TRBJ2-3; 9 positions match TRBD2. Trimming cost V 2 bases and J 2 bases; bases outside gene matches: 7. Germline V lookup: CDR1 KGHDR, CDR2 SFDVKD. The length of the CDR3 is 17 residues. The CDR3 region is CATSDWASGTVTDTQYF. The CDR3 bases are TGTGCCACCAGTGATTGGGCTAGCGGGACCGTCACAGATACGCAGTATTTT.